One T cell receptor (beta chain) is described in this entry. The data originate from a study of control samples from healthy donors and cancer patients. The method was immunoSEQ multiplex PCR; TCRdb's version includes in-frame clones alone and lacks a portion of them. Here the sample spans about 140,000 clones, around 90% being singletons. CDR3 length: 16 residues. Trimming left V 3 bases short and J 4 bases short, with 15 bases between. Germline CDR1 is MNHEY and CDR2 is SMNVEV (reference sequence). The TCR comes from a man aged 18 to 30 in good health. Sequenced input: blood. The chain combines TRBV27 with TRBJ2-2; perhaps TRBD2 as D (7 bases). CDR3 loop: CASSLLGGRSTGELFF. Written as DNA, the CDR3 is TGTGCCAGCAGTTTGTTGGGGGGGCGGTCCACCGGGGAGCTGTTTTTT.